The present TCR beta chain was sequenced within a study of blood T cell repertoires in COVID-19. Across the study: Some COVID-19 samples were acute and others convalescent; all came from the United States, Italy and Spain. PBMCs, B-cell-depleted T cells, or T cells provided the cDNA or gDNA that made up the material.

Germline assignment: CDR1 SGHDT and CDR2 YYEEEE. The CDR3 contains 15 residues. V was clipped by 2 bases and J by 9 bases; unmatched bases: 6. The authors' processing: The assay estimated nucleated cells by amplifying reference gene primers. Clones were sequenced by immunoSEQ multiplex PCR, and TCRdb holds only the in-frame ones, with some missing. V and J calls plus clone size are reproduced from that table; the DNA served to infer D and trimming. Of around 200,000 clones in the sample, nearly 90% were seen once. This clone has a handful of counts. The specimen was peripheral blood. The rearrangement links TRBV5-6 to TRBJ1-6; 9 bases align to TRBD1. This TCR derives from a man in his fifties or sixties with acute or convalescent COVID-19. Written as DNA, the CDR3 is TGTGCCAGCAGCTTCCGGGACAGGGACTTTTCACCCCTCCACTTT. Protein product: CASSFRDRDFSPLHF.